The 27 T cell receptor beta chains presented below share a single source sample, sequenced in a study of T-cell memory formation after mild COVID-19. TCRdb processed the 5' RACE reads anew with MiXCR; each CDR3 protein has one entry. The data show hundreds of thousands of distinct CDR3 sequences, with approximately 15% seen just once and roughly 20% held by the top ten. Sequenced input: PBMCs or a T cell subset sorted from them (not recorded which). The source is a man younger than 30 who had mild COVID-19 (a few samples of this study predate the infection). Cell type and time point are not known.

The chain links TRBV4-3 to TRBJ2-2; 11 nucleotides match TRBD2. CDR1 LGHNA and CDR2 YSLEER come from the germline V gene. J was trimmed by 3 bases and V by 7 bases; bases with no gene match: 4. This CDR3 is 15 amino acids long. The CDR3 DNA follows: TGCGCCAGCACCGCGACTAGCGGGGACACCGGGGAGCTGTTTTTT. Protein product: CASTATSGDTGELFF.

The chain uses TRBV28 and TRBJ1-1, with D perhaps matching TRBD1 (5 bases). The V gene lost 2 bases and the J gene lost 4 bases, with 11 bases spanning the gap. Germline loops: CDR1 MDHEN, CDR2 SYDVKM. This CDR3 region has 14 residues. CDR3 DNA: TGTGCCAGCAGTTTAGTCAGGGTAGTCACTGAAGCTTTCTTT. The encoded protein is CASSLVRVVTEAFF.

This clonotype was counted a few times. V gene TRBV3-1 combines with J gene TRBJ1-2; D is ambiguous. V was trimmed by 0 bases and J by 2 bases, leaving 7 bases between them. The CDR3 extends over 14 amino acids. Germline V gives CDR1 LGHDT, CDR2 YNNKEL (reference sequence). CDR3 nucleotide sequence: TGTGCCAGCAGCCAAGAGGTGGGAAACTATGGCTACACCTTC. Protein sequence: CASSQEVGNYGYTF. Full variable domain (outside the CDR3, taken from reference TRBV3-1 and TRBJ1-2): DTAVSQTPKYLVTQMGNDKSIKCEQNLGHDTMYWYKQDSKKFLKIMFSYNNKELIINETVPNRFSPKSPDKAHLNLHINSLELGDSAVYFCASSQEVGNYGYTFGSGTRLTVV.

The sample holds a few counts of this clonotype. The rearrangement joins TRBV5-1 to TRBJ2-3; D tentatively fits TRBD1 or TRBD2 (6 bases each). Per the germline V gene, CDR1 is SGHRS and CDR2 is YFSETQ. V was trimmed by 4 bases and J by 1 base, leaving 22 bases between them. CDR3 length: 18 residues. The DNA of the CDR3 is TGCGCCAGCAGCCGGACGTTGAGGGGGGCCGGGGGCACAGATACGCAGTATTTT. Translated, it gives CASSRTLRGAGGTDTQYF.

This clonotype has more than one count but fewer than ten. The gene calls are TRBV4-1 and TRBJ2-5; TRBD1 is a possible D gene (6 bases). The CDR3 has 15 residues. V was shortened by 2 bases and J by 7 bases, with 17 bases between the two germline ends. Germline CDR1 and CDR2: MGHRA and YSYEKL. The CDR3 DNA reads as TGCGCCAGCAGCCAACCACGGGACAAAGTGTTGACCCAGTACTTC. Translated, it gives CASSQPRDKVLTQYF.

CDR3: CASSQPGLADSSYEQYF. In nucleotides, the CDR3 is TGCGCCAGCAGCCAGCCAGGACTAGCGGACAGCTCCTACGAGCAGTACTTC. The chain combines TRBV4-1 with TRBJ2-7, with 10 nucleotides matching TRBD2. The CDR3 covers 17 residues. The V gene end was trimmed by 3 bases and the J gene end by 0 bases; junction bases not matched to a gene: 8. Germline V gene lookup returns CDR1 MGHRA and CDR2 YSYEKL.

V gene TRBV6-2 or TRBV6-3 combines with J gene TRBJ1-1; unclear D gene. V lost 1 base and J 1 base, leaving 7 bases between the germline ends. Germline V CDR1 and CDR2: MNHEY, SVGEGT. The length of the CDR3 is 14 residues. This CDR3 reads CASSYFMGNTEAFF. Here the CDR3 DNA reads TGTGCCAGCAGTTACTTTATGGGGAACACTGAAGCTTTCTTT.

CDR3 in DNA: TGTGCCAGCTCACCGGGACCGGCACAAAATTCACCCCTCCACTTT. Encoded protein: CASSPGPAQNSPLHF. V and J are TRBV18 and TRBJ1-6, with D possibly TRBD1 on 5 matching bases. CDR3 length: 15 amino acids. Per the germline V gene, CDR1 is KGHSH and CDR2 is LQKENI. Trimming took off 3 bases at V and 7 bases at J, with 13 bases between the two ends.

The CDR3, as DNA: TGTGCCAGCTCACCCCCAGCGGGGGCCTACAATGAGCAGTTCTTC. Translation gives CASSPPAGAYNEQFF. This chain connects TRBV18 to TRBJ2-1; 8 nucleotides align to TRBD2. The V gene's germline CDR1 is KGHSH and CDR2 LQKENI. There are 15 residues in the CDR3. V was pared by 3 bases and J by 2 bases, with 3 bases of the junction left unmatched. Variable domain in full (rest from reference TRBV18 and TRBJ2-1): NAGVMQNPRHLVRRRGQEARLRCSPMKGHSHVYWYRQLPEEGLKFMVYLQKENIIDESGMPKERFSAEFPKEGPSILRIQQVVRGDSAAYFCASSPPAGAYNEQFFGPGTRLTVL.

The rearrangement uses TRBV12-3 or TRBV12-4 and TRBJ2-5; D possibly corresponds to TRBD1 (6 bases). The CDR3 covers 18 residues. V lost 6 bases, J lost 5 bases, and 28 bases lay in between. CDR3 amino acids: CASSWYTGTSNGVETQYF. In DNA form, the CDR3 reads TGTGCCAGCAGCTGGTATACCGGGACATCGAACGGAGTTGAGACCCAGTACTTC.

This chain uses TRBV27 with TRBJ2-1; D is unresolved. V was clipped by 2 bases and J by 8 bases, with 7 bases between them. The V gene's germline CDR1 is MNHEY and CDR2 SMNVEV (reference sequence). The CDR3 runs to 12 residues. The CDR3 DNA follows: TGTGCCAGCAGTTTAGGGGTCGATGAGCAGTTCTTC. This codes for CASSLGVDEQFF.

This clonotype was recorded a few times. The V call is TRBV11-2, the J call TRBJ2-7, with D maybe TRBD1 (6 bases). The CDR3 runs 12 residues. Per germline, CDR1 SGHAT and CDR2 FQNNGV. Trimming shortened V by 4 bases and J by 6 bases, and 10 bases separated the two germline ends. CDR3 DNA sequence: TGTGCCAGCAGCTCAGGACAGTCCGAGCAGTACGTC. It translates to CASSSGQSEQYV.

The sample holds a few counts of this clonotype. This CDR3 reads CASSPAGSFGTEAFF. CDR3 bases: TGTGCCAGCTCACCAGCAGGGAGTTTCGGGACTGAAGCTTTCTTT. This chain connects TRBV18 to TRBJ1-1, with D perhaps matching TRBD1 (5 bases). The CDR3 is 15 amino acids. CDR1 is KGHSH and CDR2 is LQKENI in the germline V gene. Trimming removed 2 bases from V and 5 bases from J, with 15 bases in between.

This clonotype was observed a few times. The chain employs TRBV7-3 and TRBJ2-3; D unresolved. Germline CDR1 SGHTA, CDR2 FQGTGA. The germline V and J ends were trimmed by 5 bases and 3 bases, with 12 bases remaining between them. The CDR3 has 14 amino acids. The CDR3 nucleotides read TGTGCCAGCAGCCCCTACCTTGGGACAGATACGCAGTATTTT. It translates to CASSPYLGTDTQYF.

This chain joins TRBV12-3 or TRBV12-4 and TRBJ2-7; the match to TRBD1 covers 7 bases. V was pared by 3 bases and J by 3 bases, with 5 bases of the junction left unmatched. The CDR3 is 14 amino acids. The CDR3 sequence is CASSFGDRHYEQYF. CDR3 DNA: TGTGCCAGCAGTTTCGGGGACAGACACTACGAGCAGTACTTC.

This clonotype was observed a few times. The chain carries TRBV6-2 or TRBV6-3 and TRBJ1-4; tentatively, D is TRBD1 (5 bases). The germline V and J ends were trimmed by 6 bases and 10 bases, with 12 bases remaining between them. The CDR3 length is 12 residues. CDR1 and CDR2 from the germline V gene are MNHEY and SVGEGT. The CDR3 here is CASSGDVGKLFF. In nucleotides, the CDR3 is TGTGCCAGCAGCGGGGACGTTGGAAAACTGTTTTTT.

The chain joins TRBV7-2 to TRBJ2-1; D is ambiguous. The germline V gene has CDR1 SGHTA and CDR2 FQGNSA. This CDR3 has 14 amino acids. The V end lost 0 bases, the J end lost 7 bases, and 10 bases lay between the germline ends. CDR3 amino acids: CASSLALEWNEQFF. CDR3 DNA: TGTGCCAGCAGCTTAGCGCTAGAATGGAATGAGCAGTTCTTC.

This clonotype appeared many times. The chain joins TRBV12-3 or TRBV12-4 to TRBJ1-3; a weak D match, TRBD1 (6 bases). V was shortened by 5 bases and J by 4 bases, with 15 bases between the two germline ends. The CDR3 contains 15 residues. The CDR3 here is CASSPLGGSGNTIYF. DNA of the CDR3: TGTGCCAGCAGTCCCCTCGGGGGCTCGGGAAACACCATATATTTT.

In this sample, this clonotype turned up a few times. CDR3 in amino acids: CASSVGAGINTGELFF. The CDR3 DNA is TGTGCCAGCAGCGTTGGAGCGGGGATAAACACCGGGGAGCTGTTTTTT. The chain joins TRBV9 to TRBJ2-2; 7 positions match TRBD2. Germline V gene data show CDR1 as SGDLS and CDR2 as YYNGEE. V gave up 2 bases and J gave up 2 bases; unmatched junction bases: 6. This CDR3 contains 16 residues.

This clonotype was observed a few times. The chain links TRBV12-3 or TRBV12-4 to TRBJ1-5, with 7 bases lining up with TRBD1. V was pared by 5 bases and J by 1 base, with 5 bases of the junction left unmatched. CDR3 length: 15 residues. This CDR3 is CASSRDSESNQPQHF. The CDR3 DNA sequence: TGTGCCAGCAGTCGGGACAGCGAGAGCAATCAGCCCCAGCATTTT.

This chain joins TRBV7-9 and TRBJ1-4; tentative D call: TRBD1 (5 bases). The V gene lost 5 bases and the J gene lost 8 bases, with 18 bases spanning the gap. Per germline, CDR1 SEHNR and CDR2 FQNEAQ (reference sequence). The CDR3 has 15 residues. CDR3 bases: TGTGCCAGCAGCCCGCGGGGGAGCCAAGGGGAAAAACTGTTTTTT. It translates to CASSPRGSQGEKLFF.

The rearrangement uses TRBV29-1 and TRBJ2-3, with a tentative D call TRBD2 (5 bases). The CDR3 covers 16 residues. The V gene lost 4 bases and the J gene lost 0 bases, with 17 bases spanning the gap. Germline loops: CDR1 SQVTM, CDR2 ANQGSEA. CDR3 bases: TGCAGCGTTGCTATCGGCGGGTCTTCGAGCACAGATACGCAGTATTTT. Protein: CSVAIGGSSSTDTQYF.

Only a few counts were recorded for this clonotype. The chain links TRBV20-1 to TRBJ1-4; 8 bases are a match to TRBD1. The germline V gene has CDR1 DFQATT and CDR2 SNEGSKA (reference sequence). Losses at the gene ends were 6 bases for V and 3 bases for J; bases not matched to a gene: 3. CDR3 length equals 13 residues. The CDR3 DNA sequence: TGCAGTGCCCAGGGGGCCTCTAATGAAAAACTGTTTTTT. It specifies CSAQGASNEKLFF.

The chain recombines TRBV7-2 with TRBJ1-6, with a possible D match to TRBD1 (6 bases). Germline V gives CDR1 SGHTA, CDR2 FQGNSA. The CDR3 is 13 residues long. V was shortened by 11 bases and J by 3 bases, with 11 bases between the two germline ends. CDR3 bases: TGTGCCTTAGAGACAGGCTATAATTCACCCCTCCACTTT. Translation: CALETGYNSPLHF.

V gene TRBV21-1 combines with J gene TRBJ2-7. TRBV21-1 is tagged as a pseudogene. The CDR3 extends over 17 amino acids. The chain's CDR3 is CASSNFSFWVMSYEQYV. CDR3 coding DNA: TGTGCCAGCAGCAATTTTTCATTTTGGGTAATGAGCTACGAGCAGTACGTC.

This clonotype was detected a few times. This chain joins TRBV20-1 and TRBJ1-1; D unclear. In germline, CDR1 is DFQATT, CDR2 SNEGSKA (reference sequence). Trimming left V 6 bases short and J 6 bases short, with 17 bases between. The CDR3 runs to 13 residues. The CDR3 DNA follows: TGCAGTGCAGCCCCTTACTCTCGCGCTGAAGCTTTCTTT. Translated, it gives CSAAPYSRAEAFF.

J is TRBJ2-5 and V is TRBV5-1, with D unclear. V lost 5 bases and J 0 bases, leaving 8 bases between the germline ends. The CDR3 has 13 amino acids. Germline V gene data show CDR1 as SGHRS and CDR2 as YFSETQ. The CDR3 nucleotides read TGCGCCAGCAGAGCCCAGGACCAAGAGACCCAGTACTTC. It encodes CASRAQDQETQYF.